This TCR beta chain appears in the sequencing data of a study of CD8 T cells in ankylosing spondylitis. V shed 4 bases and J shed 6 bases, with 12 bases lying between them. There are 13 residues in the CDR3. Germline V lookup: CDR1 SEHNR, CDR2 FQNEAQ (reference sequence). TCRdb analysed the 5' RACE reads with MiXCR anew, one entry per CDR3 protein. The top ten hold around 2.6% of the sample, which has about 250,000 distinct CDR3 sequences, under 12% seen once. The sequence was collected from a male donor with ankylosing spondylitis or in good health (not recorded which). The genes are TRBV7-9 and TRBJ1-1; D possibly corresponds to TRBD1 (5 bases). Specimen: blood, either unsorted or a sorted T cell fraction (not recorded which). For the CDR3, the DNA is TGTGCCAGCAGCTCGGACATGAGCGCTGAAGCTTTCTTT. It codes for CASSSDMSAEAFF.